This T cell receptor (beta chain) is from a study of blood T cell repertoires in COVID-19. The CDR3 contains 15 residues. Germline CDR1 is LGHNA and CDR2 is YNFKEQ. The ends lost 6 bases at V and 4 bases at J; junction bases unmatched: 5. Sequencing used immunoSEQ multiplex PCR; TCRdb keeps in-frame clones, though not all of them. This table holds over 70,000 clones, around 83% found once. The chain combines TRBV4-2 with TRBJ1-6; 8 nucleotides match TRBD1. Sequenced input: peripheral blood. The receptor was isolated from a man aged 80 or over with acute or convalescent COVID-19. The CDR3, as DNA: TGTGCCAGCAGTAAACAGGGGGAATATAATTCACCCCTCCACTTT. It translates to CASSKQGEYNSPLHF.